This T cell receptor beta chain was identified in a study of shared clonotypes between healthy human individuals. Study-level information: Three plates were used per donor for CD4 naive, three for CD4 memory, two for CD8 naive and one for CD8 memory. General study findings and limits: Non-shared clonotypes had lower generation probabilities than those shared by all four donors.

A word on this clone: The target antigen is unknown.

The study drew all its donors from Caucasian adults living in Nashville, Tennessee. This CDR3 has 15 residues. Trimming removed 5 bases from V and 1 base from J, with 12 bases in between. Germline V gives CDR1 MNHNY, CDR2 SVGAGI (reference sequence). Assay used: immunoSEQ multiplex PCR; TCRdb lists only in-frame clones, some missing. This repertoire shows 1,500,000 or so clones, 98% found once; its top ten account for 0.36%. The source of this sequence is a man aged 30 to 45 in good health. The rearrangement uses TRBV6-6 and TRBJ2-1; no clear D. Sequences were obtained from naive CD4+ T cells sorted from blood. Described subset: CD45RA+ positively selected. The DNA for the CDR3 is TGTGCCAGCAGTCTCAGCCCAGCGTCCTACAATGAGCAGTTCTTC. Translated: CASSLSPASYNEQFF.